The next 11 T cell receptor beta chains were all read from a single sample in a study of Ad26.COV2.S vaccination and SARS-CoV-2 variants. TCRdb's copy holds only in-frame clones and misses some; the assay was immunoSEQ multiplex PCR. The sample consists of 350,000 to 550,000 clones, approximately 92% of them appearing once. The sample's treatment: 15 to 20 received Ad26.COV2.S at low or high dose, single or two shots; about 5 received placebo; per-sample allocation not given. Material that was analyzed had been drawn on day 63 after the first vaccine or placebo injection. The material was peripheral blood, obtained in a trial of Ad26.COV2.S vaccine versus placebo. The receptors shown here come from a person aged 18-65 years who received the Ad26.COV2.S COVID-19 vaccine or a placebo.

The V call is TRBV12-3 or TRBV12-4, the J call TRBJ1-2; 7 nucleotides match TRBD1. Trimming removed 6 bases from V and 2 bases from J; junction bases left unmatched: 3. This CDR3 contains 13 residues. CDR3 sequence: CASSAGGNYGYTF. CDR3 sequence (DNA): TGTGCCAGCAGCGCAGGGGGAAACTATGGCTACACCTTC.

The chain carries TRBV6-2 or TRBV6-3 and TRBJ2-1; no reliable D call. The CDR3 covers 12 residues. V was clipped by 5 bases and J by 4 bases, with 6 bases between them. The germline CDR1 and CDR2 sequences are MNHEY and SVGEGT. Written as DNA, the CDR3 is TGTGCCAGCAGTCTGTCTTACAATGAGCAGTTCTTC. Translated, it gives CASSLSYNEQFF.

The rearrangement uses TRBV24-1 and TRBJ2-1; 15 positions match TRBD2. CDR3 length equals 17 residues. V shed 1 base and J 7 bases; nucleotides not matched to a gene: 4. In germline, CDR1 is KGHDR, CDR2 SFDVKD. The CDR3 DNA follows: TGTGCCACCAGTGATTTAAGGACTAGCGGGAGGGTGAATGAGCAGTTCTTC. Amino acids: CATSDLRTSGRVNEQFF.

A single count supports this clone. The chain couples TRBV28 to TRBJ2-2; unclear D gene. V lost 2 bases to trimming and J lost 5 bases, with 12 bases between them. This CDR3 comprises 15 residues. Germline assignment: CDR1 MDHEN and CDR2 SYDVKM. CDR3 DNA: TGTGCCAGCAGTTTACCCCCAGGATGGACCGGGGAGCTGTTTTTT. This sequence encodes CASSLPPGWTGELFF.

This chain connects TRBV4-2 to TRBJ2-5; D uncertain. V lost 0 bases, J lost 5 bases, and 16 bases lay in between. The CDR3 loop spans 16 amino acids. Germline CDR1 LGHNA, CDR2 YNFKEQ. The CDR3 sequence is CASSQDPSAGSETQYF. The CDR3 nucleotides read TGTGCCAGCAGCCAAGATCCCTCGGCTGGGTCCGAGACCCAGTACTTC.

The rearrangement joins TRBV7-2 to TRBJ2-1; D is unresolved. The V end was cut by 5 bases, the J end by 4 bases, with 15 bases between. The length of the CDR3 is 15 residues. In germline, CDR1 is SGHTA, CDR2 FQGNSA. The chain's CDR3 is CASSPPPRLYNEQFF. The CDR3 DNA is TGTGCCAGCAGCCCGCCGCCTCGGCTTTACAATGAGCAGTTCTTC.

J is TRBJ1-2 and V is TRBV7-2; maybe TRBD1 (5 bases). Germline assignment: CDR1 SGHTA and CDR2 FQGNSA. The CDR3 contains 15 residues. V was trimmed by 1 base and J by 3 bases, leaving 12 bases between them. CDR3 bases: TGTGCCAGCAGCTTAGGTCCCCAGGGCTACTATGGCTACACCTTC. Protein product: CASSLGPQGYYGYTF.

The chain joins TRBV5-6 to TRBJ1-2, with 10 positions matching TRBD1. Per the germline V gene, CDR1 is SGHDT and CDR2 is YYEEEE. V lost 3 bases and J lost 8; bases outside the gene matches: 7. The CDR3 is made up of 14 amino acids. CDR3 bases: TGTGCCAGCAGCTCACGACAGGGGGCGGGCGGCTACACCTTC. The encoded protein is CASSSRQGAGGYTF.

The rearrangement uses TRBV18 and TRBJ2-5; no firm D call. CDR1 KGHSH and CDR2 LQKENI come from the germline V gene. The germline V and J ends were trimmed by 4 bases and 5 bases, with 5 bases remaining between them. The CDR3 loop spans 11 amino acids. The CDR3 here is CASSLDETQYF. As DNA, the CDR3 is TGTGCCAGCTCACTCGATGAGACCCAGTACTTC.

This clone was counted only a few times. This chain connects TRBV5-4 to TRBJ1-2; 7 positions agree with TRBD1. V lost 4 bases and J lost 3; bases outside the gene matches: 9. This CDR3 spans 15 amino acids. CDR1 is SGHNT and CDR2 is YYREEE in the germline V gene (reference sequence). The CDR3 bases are TGTGCCAGCAGCCCACGAAGCGGACAGGACTATGGCTACACCTTC. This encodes CASSPRSGQDYGYTF.

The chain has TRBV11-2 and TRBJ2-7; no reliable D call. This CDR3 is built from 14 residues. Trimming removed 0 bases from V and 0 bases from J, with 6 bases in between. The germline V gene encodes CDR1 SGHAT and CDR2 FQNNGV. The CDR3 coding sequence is TGTGCCAGCAGCTTAGATGGCGGCTCCTACGAGCAGTACGTC. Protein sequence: CASSLDGGSYEQYV.